A selection of T cell receptor beta chains follows, all from one sample in a study of T cells in localized non-small cell lung cancer. Some clones are missing from TCRdb's copy, which holds only in-frame ones; the method was immunoSEQ multiplex PCR. The sample lists around 53,000 clones, 80% occurring once. The source material was PBMCs, sampled before any cancer treatment. The receptors were sampled from a woman aged 35-75 years with stage II lung adenocarcinoma. The CDR3 runs from the conserved cysteine through the conserved F or W. A D gene is named only where the DNA matches it firmly. Size values are once, few and many counts, or a class for expanded clones, and some rows have none.

>TRBV21-1|TRBJ2-4|NA|NA
CASTFYWNIQYF
TGTGCCAGCACTTTTTACTGGAACATTCAGTACTTC
>TRBV28|TRBJ1-1|NA|NA
CATQLGPIEAFF
TGTGCCACCCAACTTGGACCTATCGAAGCTTTCTTT
>TRBV27|TRBJ2-7|NA|NA
CASMAEYEQYF
TGTGCCAGCATGGCGGAGTACGAGCAGTACTTC
>TRBV2|TRBJ1-2|NA|NA
CASGGVVGDGYTF
TGTGCCAGCGGGGGCGTGGTAGGGGATGGCTACACCTTC
>TRBV28|TRBJ2-2|NA|NA
CASSTWGGGVPGELFF
TGTGCCAGCAGTACTTGGGGAGGGGGTGTTCCCGGGGAGCTGTTTTTT
>TRBV28|TRBJ2-2|NA|NA
CASRTGLRTGELFF
TGTGCCAGCAGGACAGGACTTAGAACCGGGGAGCTGTTTTTT
>TRBV11-2|TRBJ1-1|NA|NA
CASSLDAVEAFF
TGTGCCAGCAGCTTAGACGCCGTTGAAGCTTTCTTT
>TRBV21-1|TRBJ2-7|NA|few
CASSKAVLAGGLWEQYF
TGTGCCAGCAGCAAAGCGGTTCTAGCGGGGGGCCTCTGGGAGCAGTACTTC
>TRBV28|TRBJ1-1|NA|few
CASSMTGEGMGTEAFF
TGTGCCAGCAGCATGACGGGCGAGGGAATGGGGACTGAAGCTTTCTTT
>TRBV7-9|TRBJ1-3|TRBD1|NA
CASRRGPNTIYF
TGTGCCAGCAGAAGGGGGCCGAACACCATATATTTT
>TRBV6-5|TRBJ2-7|NA|few
CASSSGAYEQYF
TGTGCCAGCAGTTCAGGGGCCTACGAGCAGTACTTC
>TRBV19|TRBJ1-6|NA|NA
CASSMGQVNSPLHF
TGTGCCAGTAGTATGGGTCAGGTTAATTCACCCCTCCACTTT
>TRBV6-1|TRBJ1-2|NA|many
CASSALRAAPGYTF
TGTGCCAGCAGTGCCTTGAGGGCCGCTCCTGGCTACACCTTC
>TRBV19|TRBJ2-7|TRBD2|NA
CASSPAGDPYEQYF
TGTGCCAGTAGTCCCGCGGGGGACCCCTACGAGCAGTACTTC
>TRBV27|TRBJ2-3|TRBD1|NA
CASSLRGPSTDTQYF
TGTGCCAGCAGTTTAAGGGGGCCCAGCACAGATACGCAGTATTTT
>TRBV7-9|TRBJ1-4|NA|once
CASSLDPAYEKLFF
TGTGCCAGCAGCTTAGACCCAGCGTACGAAAAACTGTTTTTT
>TRBV18|TRBJ1-1|NA|NA
CASSPITRRGTEAFF
TGTGCCAGCTCACCGATAACCCGTCGGGGCACTGAAGCTTTCTTT
>TRBV6-5|TRBJ2-1|TRBD2|NA
CASSSGTSGYNEQFF
TGTGCCAGCAGTTCCGGGACTAGCGGATACAATGAGCAGTTCTTC
>TRBV5-1|TRBJ1-3|NA|few
CASSLGRLTGNTIYF
TGCGCCAGCAGCTTGGGGCGGCTCACTGGAAACACCATATATTTT
>TRBV6-5|TRBJ1-1|TRBD1|NA
CATWDRTINTEAFF
TGTGCCACCTGGGACAGAACTATCAACACTGAAGCTTTCTTT
>TRBV6-4|TRBJ2-3|TRBD1|NA
CASSPGTGDTDTQYF
TGTGCCAGCAGTCCCGGGACAGGGGACACAGATACGCAGTATTTT
>TRBV10-3|TRBJ1-2|NA|once
CAISEVAGGVGYTF
TGTGCCATCAGTGAAGTTGCGGGCGGTGTGGGCTACACCTTC
>TRBV6-4|TRBJ1-5|TRBD1|once
CASSDSTGGNQPQHF
TGTGCCAGCAGTGACTCGACAGGGGGCAATCAGCCCCAGCATTTT
>TRBV7-6|TRBJ1-6|NA|once
CASSSLGGSYNSPLHF
TGTGCCAGCAGCTCGCTGGGTGGGTCCTATAATTCACCCCTCCACTTT
>TRBV23-1|TRBJ2-3|TRBD1|NA
CASSQTTDRESAHTQYF
TGCGCCAGTAGTCAAACTACGGACAGGGAATCCGCGCATACGCAGTATTTT
>TRBV2|TRBJ1-1|NA|NA
CASVRVMNTEAFF
TGTGCCAGCGTAAGGGTCATGAACACTGAAGCTTTCTTT
>TRBV4-3|TRBJ1-2|TRBD1|NA
CASSQRSQGAYYGYTF
TGCGCCAGCAGCCAGCGGTCCCAGGGGGCTTACTATGGCTACACCTTC
>TRBV28|TRBJ1-2|TRBD1|few
CASSPRDSLYGYTF
TGTGCCAGCAGTCCCCGGGACAGCCTCTATGGCTACACCTTC
>TRBV6-5|TRBJ1-2|TRBD1|medium-sized
CASRSTGGAGYGYTF
TGTGCCAGCAGGAGTACAGGGGGCGCTGGCTATGGCTACACCTTC
>TRBV6-5|TRBJ2-5|NA|NA
CASSQQAGGQYF
TGTGCCAGCAGCCAACAGGCTGGCGGGCAGTACTTC
>TRBV2|TRBJ1-1|TRBD1|NA
CASSPRTGVATEAFF
TGTGCCAGCAGTCCCCGGACAGGGGTCGCCACTGAAGCTTTCTTT
>TRBV11-2|TRBJ1-1|NA|NA
CASSPEGIRAAFF
TGTGCCAGCAGCCCGGAGGGTATAAGGGCGGCTTTCTTT
>TRBV4-1|TRBJ1-5|NA|NA
CASSQILNRVGGNQPQHF
TGCGCCAGCAGCCAGATCCTCAACAGGGTAGGGGGCAATCAGCCCCAGCATTTT
>TRBV28|TRBJ1-4|NA|NA
CASSLEGSELFF
TGTGCCAGCAGTTTGGAGGGGAGTGAACTGTTTTTT
>TRBV2|TRBJ1-6|TRBD1|NA
CASSFRGLNSPLHF
TGTGCCAGCAGTTTTAGGGGGCTGAATTCACCCCTCCACTTT
>TRBV19|TRBJ1-1|TRBD1|NA
CASTIKKTGATEAFF
TGTGCCAGTACCATAAAAAAGACAGGGGCCACTGAAGCTTTCTTT
>TRBV7-3|TRBJ1-1|TRBD1|NA
CASSPRQGTEAFF
TGTGCCAGCAGCCCCAGACAGGGGACTGAAGCTTTCTTT
>TRBV6-1|TRBJ1-3|NA|NA
CASSEGHSGNTIYF
TGTGCCAGCAGTGAAGGACATTCTGGAAACACCATATATTTT
>TRBV4-1|TRBJ1-6|TRBD1|NA
CASSQVRGTGDNSPLHF
TGCGCCAGCAGCCAAGTCCGTGGGACAGGGGATAATTCACCCCTCCACTTT
>TRBV6-6|TRBJ1-1|NA|NA
CASSYSANTEAFF
TGTGCCAGCAGTTACTCCGCAAACACTGAAGCTTTCTTT
>TRBV2|TRBJ2-7|NA|once
CASSELASSYEQYF
TGTGCCAGCAGTGAACTAGCCAGCTCCTACGAGCAGTACTTC
>TRBV2|TRBJ2-5|NA|once
CASSVYFQETQYF
TGTGCCAGCAGTGTTTACTTTCAAGAGACCCAGTACTTC
>TRBV27|TRBJ2-7|NA|NA
CASSRDRRSFLEQYF
TGTGCCAGCAGTCGCGACAGGCGATCCTTCTTAGAACAGTACTTC
>TRBV28|TRBJ1-4|TRBD1|NA
CASLMTGGSEKLFF
TGTGCCAGCTTAATGACAGGGGGGAGTGAAAAACTGTTTTTT
>TRBV29-1|TRBJ2-2|NA|few
CSVEYANTGELFF
TGCAGCGTTGAATACGCGAACACCGGGGAGCTGTTTTTT
>TRBV30|TRBJ2-1|NA|NA
CAWSAYNEQFF
TGTGCCTGGAGTGCGTACAATGAGCAGTTCTTC
>TRBV5-6|TRBJ2-1|TRBD2|NA
CASSLPSGGPNEQFF
TGTGCCAGCAGCTTGCCAAGCGGGGGGCCGAATGAGCAGTTCTTC
>TRBV5-4|TRBJ1-6|TRBD1|NA
CASSLAGTVNSPLHF
TGTGCCAGCAGCTTGGCCGGGACAGTTAATTCACCCCTCCACTTT
>TRBV2|TRBJ2-5|TRBD2|NA
CASSAFASGGRQETQYF
TGTGCCAGCAGCGCCTTTGCGTCGGGAGGGAGGCAAGAGACCCAGTACTTC
>TRBV2|TRBJ1-3|NA|NA
CASSENDGNTIYF
TGTGCCAGCAGTGAAAACGATGGAAACACCATATATTTT
>TRBV30|TRBJ1-1|NA|NA
CAWKTRGTTPTEAFF
TGTGCCTGGAAAACAAGGGGCACCACCCCCACTGAAGCTTTCTTT
>TRBV5-6|TRBJ1-4|NA|few
CASNRVGDRGEKLFF
TGTGCCAGCAACAGGGTCGGCGATAGGGGGGAAAAACTGTTTTTT
>TRBV6-4|TRBJ1-2|TRBD1|NA
CASSDSTGGGYGYTF
TGTGCCAGCAGTGACTCGACAGGGGGAGGTTATGGCTACACCTTC
>TRBV29-1|TRBJ1-2|TRBD1|once
CSGGQGEDGYTF
TGCAGCGGGGGACAGGGAGAAGATGGCTACACCTTC
>TRBV7-2|TRBJ1-5|TRBD1|NA
CASSKGQGGQPQHF
TGTGCCAGCAGCAAGGGACAGGGCGGTCAGCCCCAGCATTTT
>TRBV5-5|TRBJ1-1|NA|NA
CASSDLGQGAGKTEAFF
TGTGCCAGCAGCGATCTGGGGCAGGGTGCGGGGAAGACTGAAGCTTTCTTT
>TRBV19|TRBJ1-5|TRBD1|NA
CASTPTPTGLNQPQHF
TGTGCCAGTACCCCAACCCCGACAGGGCTTAATCAGCCCCAGCATTTT
>TRBV19|TRBJ1-5|TRBD1|NA
CASMSRDRGDNQPQHF
TGTGCCAGTATGTCCCGGGACAGGGGCGACAATCAGCCCCAGCATTTT
>TRBV7-9|TRBJ2-1|NA|NA
CASSFRAAVDNEQFF
TGTGCCAGCAGCTTCCGGGCCGCGGTGGACAATGAGCAGTTCTTC
>TRBV7-3|TRBJ1-1|NA|NA
CASSLQGQGLNTEAFF
TGTGCCAGCAGCTTACAGGGGCAGGGGTTGAACACTGAAGCTTTCTTT